Each of the 9 T cell receptor beta chains below was sequenced from the same sample in a study of vaccination effects on CD4 cells after COVID-19. Antigen-specific CD4+ T cell clonotypes were called by their expansion after viral peptide-pool culture in ViraFEST. CD4+ T cells were isolated after approximately 10 days of culture. Their SARS-CoV-2 infection, verified by PCR, occurred between March and December 2020. Their specific antigens are unknown. TCRdb's copy holds only in-frame clones and misses some; the assay was immunoSEQ multiplex PCR. The sample consists of about 26,000 clones, about 84% of them appearing once. Here the sequenced sample was CD4+ T cells from PBMCs cultured with HCoV-NL63 spike peptides, taken before COVID-19 vaccination. These receptors all come from a human donor who had a prior SARS-CoV-2 infection.

The rearrangement links TRBV5-4 to TRBJ1-2, with D unresolved. The germline CDR1 and CDR2 sequences are SGHNT and YYREEE (reference sequence). V was pared by 1 base and J by 6 bases, with 10 bases between. The CDR3 loop spans 13 amino acids. The CDR3 nucleotides are TGTGCCAGCAGCTTGTCCCTACCGGATGGCTACACCTTC. This codes for CASSLSLPDGYTF.

The chain has TRBV11-2 and TRBJ2-7; 8 bases fit TRBD2. The CDR3 spans 16 residues. The V gene end was trimmed by 5 bases and the J gene end by 3 bases; junction bases not matched to a gene: 12. CDR1 is SGHAT and CDR2 is FQNNGV in the germline V gene. Here the CDR3 reads CASSKRRRGAVYEQYF. The CDR3 DNA reads as TGTGCCAGCAGCAAGAGAAGGCGGGGGGCGGTCTACGAGCAGTACTTC.

This clone was recorded a few times. The rearrangement joins TRBV7-8 to TRBJ1-1; TRBD1 matches 7 bases. The CDR3 sequence is 14 residues long. J was trimmed by 5 bases and V by 6 bases; bases with no gene match: 9. Per the germline V gene, CDR1 is SGHVS and CDR2 is FQNEAQ. The CDR3 protein is CASSRGGAWTEAFF. The CDR3, as DNA: TGTGCCAGCAGTAGAGGGGGCGCGTGGACTGAAGCTTTCTTT.

This clone was recorded once. This rearrangement joins TRBV4-2 to TRBJ2-5; D is unresolved. Germline assignment: CDR1 LGHNA and CDR2 YNFKEQ. V shed 0 bases and J shed 0 bases, with 20 bases lying between them. This CDR3 is built from 19 residues. The CDR3 loop reads CASSQEYGRLGRYQETQYF. CDR3 coding DNA: TGTGCCAGCAGCCAAGAATATGGTCGTCTGGGCAGGTACCAAGAGACCCAGTACTTC.

J is TRBJ2-1 and V is TRBV19; TRBD2 might be the D (7 bases). With 5 bases removed from V and 4 bases from J, the gap between germline ends came to 15 bases. Germline V gives CDR1 LNHDA, CDR2 SQIVND (reference sequence). This CDR3 contains 15 residues. Here the CDR3 reads CASSPGRGKYNEQFF. Written as DNA, the CDR3 is TGTGCCAGTAGTCCGGGGAGGGGGAAGTACAATGAGCAGTTCTTC.

The chain has TRBV6-1 and TRBJ2-6; D is unresolved. The CDR3 is 15 amino acids. The V gene's germline CDR1 is MNHNS and CDR2 SASEGT. Between the trimmed V and J ends, which lost 2 bases and 4 bases, there was a span of 9 bases. The CDR3 DNA follows: TGTGCCAGCAGTGAACGGGTCACCGGGGCCAACGTCCTGACTTTC. This sequence encodes CASSERVTGANVLTF.

The chain joins TRBV10-3 to TRBJ2-1, with 7 bases lining up with TRBD2. V was pared by 6 bases and J by 7 bases, with 9 bases of the junction left unmatched. The CDR3 extends over 14 amino acids. Germline V gives CDR1 ENHRY, CDR2 SYGVKD. CDR3 sequence reads: CAIRPSGFGNEQFF. CDR3 DNA: TGTGCCATCAGGCCTAGCGGTTTCGGGAATGAGCAGTTCTTC.

This clone has only one observation. This CDR3 is CASSPLQGVDGYTF. CDR3 DNA sequence: TGTGCCAGCTCACCACTACAGGGGGTGGACGGCTACACCTTC. This chain links TRBV18 with TRBJ1-2; 8 bases are shared with TRBD1. CDR1 and CDR2 (germline): KGHSH, LQKENI. There are 14 residues in the CDR3. Unmatched junction bases numbered 6, after V lost 1 base and J lost 8 bases.

The chain couples TRBV10-3 to TRBJ2-7; TRBD1 matches at 9 bases. After removal of 10 bases from V and 7 bases from J, the junction contained 5 bases not matched to a gene. Germline-derived CDR1 and CDR2 are ENHRY and SYGVKD. The CDR3 loop spans 11 amino acids. DNA for the CDR3: TGTGCCAGGGGGACAGGGCGTGAGCAGTACTTC. Translating gives CARGTGREQYF.